This TCR beta chain was sequenced during a study of T cells in localized non-small cell lung cancer. Whole-study results and caveats: Heterogeneity within the tumor remains possible, as just one region underwent sequencing. Uninvolved neighboring lung showed the greatest T cell clonality, exceeding tumor.

Repertoires were generated with immunoSEQ multiplex PCR, while TCRdb's copy carries only in-frame clones and drops some. The table has around 41,000 clones, 70% to 90% seen once; the top ten hold around 7%. Points on this clone: Its antigen remains unidentified.

From germline, CDR1 is LNHDA and CDR2 SQIVND (reference sequence). The ends were cut back, 6 bases at V and 0 bases at J, with 9 bases in the middle. CDR3 size: 14 residues. The material sequenced was peripheral blood, taken before any cancer treatment. The source is a woman between 18 and 55 years old with stage III lung adenocarcinoma. The chain joins TRBV19 to TRBJ1-3, with D unclear. CDR3 coding DNA: TGTGCCAGTAGAACTTTCGGCTCTGGAAACACCATATATTTT. Translating it yields CASRTFGSGNTIYF.